The rows below give T cell receptor beta chains drawn from one sample of a study of blood T cell repertoires in COVID-19. The method was immunoSEQ multiplex PCR; TCRdb's version includes in-frame clones alone and lacks a portion of them. The table lists 360,000 or so clones, around 83% of them singletons. Input material: PBMCs or T cells enriched from blood (not recorded which). These receptors were collected from a woman aged 50 to 60 who had recovered from COVID-19. Both conserved end residues are part of each CDR3. The D gene is left open where the match is weak. Expanded clones are given a class, and other clones once, few, many or no size at all.

>TRBV5-6|NA|TRBD1|TRBJ2-2
CASSPDRATGELFF
TGTGCCAGCAGCCCAGACAGGGCTACCGGGGAGCTGTTTTTT
>TRBV5-1|NA|NA|TRBJ1-5
CASSQRGGNQPQHF
TGCGCCAGCAGCCAGCGGGGGGGCAATCAGCCCCAGCATTTT
>TRBV11-2|once|TRBD1|TRBJ1-1
CASSPTGETEAFF
TGTGCCAGCAGCCCGACAGGGGAAACTGAAGCTTTCTTT
>TRBV5-4|NA|NA|TRBJ1-1
CASRPERGGVTEAFF
TGTGCCAGCAGACCCGAGAGGGGAGGAGTCACTGAAGCTTTCTTT
>TRBV19|once|TRBD1|TRBJ1-2
CASSTMPGQGSYGYTF
TGTGCCAGTAGCACCATGCCGGGACAGGGAAGCTATGGCTACACCTTC
>TRBV19|NA|TRBD1|TRBJ1-2
CASGGQGDDYGYTF
TGTGCCAGCGGGGGACAGGGGGACGACTATGGCTACACCTTC
>TRBV5-6|few|NA|TRBJ1-3
CASSLDDSRSGNTIYF
TGTGCCAGCAGCTTGGACGACAGCCGCTCTGGAAACACCATATATTTT
>TRBV19|NA|NA|TRBJ1-2
CASRQRDYGYTF
TGTGCCAGTAGACAGAGAGACTATGGCTACACCTTC
>TRBV19|NA|NA|TRBJ1-4
CASSIDVGLQLFF
TGTGCCAGTAGTATAGACGTGGGACTTCAGCTGTTTTTT
>TRBV3-1/TRBV3-2|NA|TRBD1|TRBJ1-1
CASSPTGVDWGTEAFF
TGTGCCAGCAGCCCGACAGGGGTGGACTGGGGCACTGAAGCTTTCTTT
>TRBV9|NA|TRBD1|TRBJ2-5
CASSKGAGSKETQYF
TGTGCCAGCAGCAAGGGGGCAGGGAGTAAAGAGACCCAGTACTTC
>TRBV29-1|NA|NA|TRBJ1-1
CSVEEGRAFF
TGCAGCGTTGAAGAGGGCCGGGCTTTCTTT
>TRBV10-3|NA|TRBD2|TRBJ2-1
CAISIGTSRGDNEQFF
TGTGCCATCAGCATCGGGACTAGCCGGGGGGACAATGAGCAGTTCTTC
>TRBV10-2|NA|TRBD1|TRBJ1-1
CASSDRQGNTEAFF
TGCGCCAGCAGTGATCGACAGGGGAACACTGAAGCTTTCTTT
>TRBV7-8|NA|NA|TRBJ1-1
CASSSFSGAEAFF
TGTGCCAGCAGCTCCTTCTCAGGGGCTGAAGCTTTCTTT
>TRBV30|once|NA|TRBJ1-1
CAWSALPRGQRMNTEAFF
TGTGCCTGGAGTGCTCTCCCCCGAGGACAGAGAATGAACACTGAAGCTTTCTTT
>TRBV5-6|few|TRBD2|TRBJ2-3
CASSPRLAGFSDTQYF
TGTGCCAGCAGCCCGAGACTAGCGGGATTTTCAGATACGCAGTATTTT
>TRBV7-2|NA|TRBD1|TRBJ1-5
CASRRTGEGNQPQHF
TGTGCCAGCAGGCGGACAGGGGAGGGCAATCAGCCCCAGCATTTT
>TRBV5-4|few|TRBD2|TRBJ2-2
CASSLGGRAPNTGELFF
TGTGCCAGCAGCTTGGGTGGGAGGGCCCCAAACACCGGGGAGCTGTTTTTT
>TRBV19|NA|NA|TRBJ1-4
CASSAQGTPNEKLFF
TGTGCCAGTAGTGCACAGGGTACCCCTAATGAAAAACTGTTTTTT
>TRBV10-2|NA|NA|TRBJ2-7
CASSESRGGEQYF
TGCGCCAGCAGTGAGTCGCGAGGGGGCGAGCAGTACTTC
>TRBV4-1|NA|TRBD2|TRBJ2-1
CASSQDWRGGYNEQFF
TGCGCCAGCAGCCAAGATTGGCGGGGGGGCTACAATGAGCAGTTCTTC
>TRBV11-3|NA|TRBD1|TRBJ1-1
CASSSRYRDRGLLPSTEAFF
TGTGCCAGCAGCTCTAGGTACCGGGACAGGGGGCTCCTGCCTTCGACTGAAGCTTTCTTT
>TRBV6-1|NA|NA|TRBJ1-1
CASSEPGGMNTEAFF
TGTGCCAGCAGTGAACCGGGGGGGATGAACACTGAAGCTTTCTTT
>TRBV19|NA|TRBD1|TRBJ2-2
CASSGRQGSNTGELFF
TGTGCCAGTAGTGGGCGACAGGGTTCGAACACCGGGGAGCTGTTTTTT
>TRBV3-1/TRBV3-2|NA|NA|TRBJ2-1
CASSITTVGTYNEQFF
TGTGCCAGCAGCATAACGACAGTTGGGACCTACAATGAGCAGTTCTTC
>TRBV30|NA|NA|TRBJ1-1
CAWTKGLLGGTEAFF
TGTGCCTGGACGAAGGGACTCCTGGGCGGCACTGAAGCTTTCTTT
>TRBV28|NA|NA|TRBJ1-3
CASSLDRTPSGNTIYF
TGTGCCAGCAGTCTTGACAGGACCCCCTCTGGAAACACCATATATTTT
>TRBV5-1|NA|NA|TRBJ1-6
CASSLTDSPLHF
TGCGCCAGCAGCTTAACGGATTCACCCCTCCACTTT
>TRBV5-4|NA|TRBD2|TRBJ2-7
CASSLAGGGAFNEQYF
TGTGCCAGCAGCTTGGCGGGCGGGGGGGCCTTTAACGAGCAGTACTTC
>TRBV5-1|many|TRBD2|TRBJ2-2
CASSLSASGSTGELFF
TGCGCCAGCAGCTTGTCTGCTAGCGGAAGCACCGGGGAGCTGTTTTTT
>TRBV19|NA|TRBD2|TRBJ2-1
CASRKAGELRNEQFF
TGTGCCAGTAGGAAGGCGGGAGAGCTTCGAAATGAGCAGTTCTTC
>TRBV11-2|NA|TRBD2|TRBJ2-1
CASSLDRGSGGPYNEQFF
TGTGCCAGCAGCTTAGATCGTGGTAGCGGGGGGCCGTACAATGAGCAGTTCTTC
>TRBV4-3|once|NA|TRBJ1-5
CASSQDGEGFGNQPQHF
TGCGCCAGCAGCCAAGACGGGGAGGGTTTCGGCAATCAGCCCCAGCATTTT
>TRBV29-1|NA|NA|TRBJ2-3
CSVVPGGGADTQYF
TGCAGCGTTGTGCCCGGAGGGGGGGCAGATACGCAGTATTTT
>TRBV12-3/TRBV12-4|NA|NA|TRBJ1-2
CASSRGQYYGYTF
TGTGCCAGCAGTCGAGGACAGTACTATGGCTACACCTTC
>TRBV3-1/TRBV3-2|NA|NA|TRBJ1-4
CASSNHRVTNEKLFF
TGTGCCAGCAGCAACCACAGGGTCACTAATGAAAAACTGTTTTTT
>TRBV7-8|NA|TRBD2|TRBJ2-1
CASSLQGLAGTYNEQFF
TGTGCCAGCAGCCTACAAGGACTAGCGGGCACCTACAATGAGCAGTTCTTC
>TRBV18|NA|NA|TRBJ1-1
CASSPKNWNTEAFF
TGTGCCAGCTCACCAAAGAACTGGAACACTGAAGCTTTCTTT
>TRBV7-9|few|NA|TRBJ1-1
CASSLPGAVGTEAFF
TGTGCCAGCAGCTTACCGGGAGCAGTGGGCACTGAAGCTTTCTTT
>TRBV2|once|NA|TRBJ2-7
CASIRGPDRGEQYF
TGTGCCAGCATACGAGGGCCGGACCGGGGTGAGCAGTACTTC
>TRBV6-2/TRBV6-3|NA|NA|TRBJ2-3
CASSYVLGGQTDTQYF
TGTGCCAGCAGTTACGTGTTGGGAGGTCAGACCGATACGCAGTATTTT